The clone carrying this T cell receptor beta chain was counted many times. Antigen unknown. The data derive from a study of T cell repertoires in cytomegalovirus infection. Study-level information: Indications came from public TCR beta signatures; they pointed to CMV infection and to a matching HLA type. General study results and limits: Totalled public TCR beta family frequency picked out people who carried CMV plus the relevant HLA. In two of eight donors, the top clonotype was HLA-C-restricted CMV-specific.

TCRdb ran MiXCR on the reads and lists one entry per CDR3 protein. The repertoire holds some 300,000 distinct CDR3 sequences, with roughly an eighth as singletons. V lost 5 bases, J lost 2 bases, and 13 bases stayed unmatched. CDR3 length equals 17 residues. The sequencing input was PBMCs. J is TRBJ1-1 and V is TRBV12-3 or TRBV12-4, with 8 bases identical to TRBD1. The sequence derives from a human donor in good health (CMV status not recorded). Some clones in this sample may be carry-over from other donors' samples. The CDR3 protein is CASSRADQGAGNTEAFF. CDR3 in DNA: TGTGCCAGCAGTCGAGCCGATCAGGGGGCAGGAAACACTGAAGCTTTCTTT.